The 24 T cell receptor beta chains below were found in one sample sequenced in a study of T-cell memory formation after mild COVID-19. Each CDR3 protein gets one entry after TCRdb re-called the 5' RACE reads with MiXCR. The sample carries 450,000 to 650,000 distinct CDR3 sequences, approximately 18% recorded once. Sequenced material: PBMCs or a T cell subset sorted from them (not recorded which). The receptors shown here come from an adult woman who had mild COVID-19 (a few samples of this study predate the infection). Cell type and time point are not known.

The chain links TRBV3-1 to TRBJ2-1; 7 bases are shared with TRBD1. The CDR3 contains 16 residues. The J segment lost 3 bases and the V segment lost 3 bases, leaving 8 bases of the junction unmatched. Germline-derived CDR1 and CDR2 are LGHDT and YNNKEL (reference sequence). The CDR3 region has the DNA TGTGCCAGCAGCCAGTCCCTGACAGGGCTCTACAATGAGCAGTTCTTC. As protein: CASSQSLTGLYNEQFF.

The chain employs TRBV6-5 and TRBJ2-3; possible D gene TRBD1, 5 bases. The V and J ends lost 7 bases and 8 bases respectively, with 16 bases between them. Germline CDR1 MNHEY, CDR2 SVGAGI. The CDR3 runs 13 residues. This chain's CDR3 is CASKRGPIGTQYF. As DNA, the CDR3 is TGTGCCAGCAAAAGGGGCCCGATCGGTACGCAGTATTTT.

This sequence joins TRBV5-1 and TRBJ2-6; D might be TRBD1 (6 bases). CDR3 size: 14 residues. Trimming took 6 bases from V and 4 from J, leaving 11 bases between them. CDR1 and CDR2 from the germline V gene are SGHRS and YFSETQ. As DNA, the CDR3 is TGCGCCAGCAAAGGGGGTCCCGGGGCCAACGTCCTGACTTTC. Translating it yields CASKGGPGANVLTF.

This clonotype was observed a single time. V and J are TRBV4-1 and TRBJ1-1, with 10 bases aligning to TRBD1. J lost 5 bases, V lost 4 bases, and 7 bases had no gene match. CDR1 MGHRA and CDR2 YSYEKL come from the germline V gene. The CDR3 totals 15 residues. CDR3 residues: CASSLGQGRRTEAFF. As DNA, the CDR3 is TGCGCCAGCAGCCTGGGACAGGGGAGAAGGACTGAAGCTTTCTTT.

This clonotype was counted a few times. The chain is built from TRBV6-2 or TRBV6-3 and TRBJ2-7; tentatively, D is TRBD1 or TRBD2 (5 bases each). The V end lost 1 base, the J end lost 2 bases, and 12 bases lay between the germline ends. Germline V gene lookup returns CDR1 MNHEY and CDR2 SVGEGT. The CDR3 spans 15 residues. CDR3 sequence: CASSYWGTAAYEQYF. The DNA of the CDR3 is TGTGCCAGCAGTTACTGGGGGACGGCCGCCTACGAGCAGTACTTC.

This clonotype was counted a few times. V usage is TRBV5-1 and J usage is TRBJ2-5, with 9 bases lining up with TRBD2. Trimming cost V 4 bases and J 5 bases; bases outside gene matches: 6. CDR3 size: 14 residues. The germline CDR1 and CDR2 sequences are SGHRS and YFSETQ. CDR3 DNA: TGCGCCAGCAGCGCGTCTAGCGGGATGGAGACCCAGTACTTC. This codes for CASSASSGMETQYF.

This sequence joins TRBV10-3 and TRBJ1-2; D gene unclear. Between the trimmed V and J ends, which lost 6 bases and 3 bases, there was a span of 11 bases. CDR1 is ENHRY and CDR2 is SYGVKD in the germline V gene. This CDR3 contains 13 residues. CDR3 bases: TGTGCCATCAGAGTAAGCACAGACTATGGCTACACCTTC. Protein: CAIRVSTDYGYTF.

DNA for the CDR3: TGCAGCGTTGAGTCCAGGGACCAGCCAGGGGGTTCCTATGGCTACACCTTC. It translates to CSVESRDQPGGSYGYTF. V gene TRBV29-1 combines with J gene TRBJ1-2, with 7 bases matching TRBD1. The V gene end was trimmed by 3 bases and the J gene end by 4 bases; junction bases not matched to a gene: 17. Per the germline V gene, CDR1 is SQVTM and CDR2 is ANQGSEA. This CDR3 is 17 amino acids long. Full variable domain (missing parts from reference TRBV29-1 and TRBJ1-2): SAVISQKPSRDICQRGTSLTIQCQVDSQVTMMFWYRQQPGQSLTLIATANQGSEATYESGFVIDKFPISRPNLTFSTLTVSNMSPEDSSIYLCSVESRDQPGGSYGYTFGSGTRLTVV.

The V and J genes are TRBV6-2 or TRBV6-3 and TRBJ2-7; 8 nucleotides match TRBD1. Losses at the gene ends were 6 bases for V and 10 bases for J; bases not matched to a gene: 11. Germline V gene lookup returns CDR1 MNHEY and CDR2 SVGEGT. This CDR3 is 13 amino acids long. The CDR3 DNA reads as TGTGCCAGCAGAGCAGGGGGCCTGGTAGATCAGTACTTC. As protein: CASRAGGLVDQYF.

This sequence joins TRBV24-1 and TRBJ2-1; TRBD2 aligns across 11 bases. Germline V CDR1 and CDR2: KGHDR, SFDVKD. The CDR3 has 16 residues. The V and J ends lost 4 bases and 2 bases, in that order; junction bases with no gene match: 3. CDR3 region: CATSDRLAGTYNEQFF. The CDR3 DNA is TGTGCCACCAGTGACCGACTAGCGGGAACCTACAATGAGCAGTTCTTC.

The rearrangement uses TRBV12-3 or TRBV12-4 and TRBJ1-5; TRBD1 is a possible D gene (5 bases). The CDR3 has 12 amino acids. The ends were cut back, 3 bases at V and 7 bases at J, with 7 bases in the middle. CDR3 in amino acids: CASSFGGQPQHF. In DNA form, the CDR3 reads TGTGCCAGCAGTTTCGGGGGGCAGCCCCAGCATTTT.

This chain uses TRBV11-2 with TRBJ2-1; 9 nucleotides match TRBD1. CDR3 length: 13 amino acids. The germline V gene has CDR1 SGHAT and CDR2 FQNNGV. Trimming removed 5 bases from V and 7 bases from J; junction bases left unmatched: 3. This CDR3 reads CASSPTGGNEQFF. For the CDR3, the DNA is TGTGCCAGCAGCCCGACAGGGGGAAATGAGCAGTTCTTC.

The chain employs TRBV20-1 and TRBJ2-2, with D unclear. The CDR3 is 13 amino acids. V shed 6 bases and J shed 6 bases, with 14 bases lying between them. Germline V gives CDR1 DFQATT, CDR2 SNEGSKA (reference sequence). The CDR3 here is CSARAQAPGELFF. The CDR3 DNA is TGCAGTGCACGGGCCCAAGCCCCCGGGGAGCTGTTTTTT.

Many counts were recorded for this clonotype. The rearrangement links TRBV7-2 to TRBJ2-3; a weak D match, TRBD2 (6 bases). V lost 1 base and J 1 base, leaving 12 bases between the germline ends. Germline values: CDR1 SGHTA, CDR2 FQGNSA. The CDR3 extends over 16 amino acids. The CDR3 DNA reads TGTGCCAGCAGCTTAGAGGTCGGGGGAGGCACAGATACGCAGTATTTT. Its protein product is CASSLEVGGGTDTQYF. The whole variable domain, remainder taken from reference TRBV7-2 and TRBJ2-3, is GAGVSQSPSNKVTEKGKDVELRCDPISGHTALYWYRQSLGQGLEFLIYFQGNSAPDKSGLPSDRFSAERTGGSVSTLTIQRTQQEDSAVYLCASSLEVGGGTDTQYFGPGTRLTVL.

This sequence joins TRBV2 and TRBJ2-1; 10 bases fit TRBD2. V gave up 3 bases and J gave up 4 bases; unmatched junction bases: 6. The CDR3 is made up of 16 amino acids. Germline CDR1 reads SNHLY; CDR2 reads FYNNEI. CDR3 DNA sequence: TGTGCCAGCAGTGACAGAGAGCGGGGGGGATACAATGAGCAGTTCTTC. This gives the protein CASSDRERGGYNEQFF.

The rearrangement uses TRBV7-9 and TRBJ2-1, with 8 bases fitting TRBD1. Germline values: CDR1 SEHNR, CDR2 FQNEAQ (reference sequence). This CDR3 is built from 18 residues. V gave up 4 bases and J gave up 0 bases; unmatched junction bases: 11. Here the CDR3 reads CASSSTRTGLSSYNEQFF. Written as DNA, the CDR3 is TGTGCCAGCAGCTCTACCCGGACAGGGCTGAGCTCCTACAATGAGCAGTTCTTC.

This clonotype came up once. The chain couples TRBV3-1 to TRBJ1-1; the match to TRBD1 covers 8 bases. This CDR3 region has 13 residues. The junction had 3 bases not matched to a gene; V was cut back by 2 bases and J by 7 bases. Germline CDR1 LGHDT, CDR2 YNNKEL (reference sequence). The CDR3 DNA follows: TGTGCCAGCAGCCAAACAGGGGGGAGTGAAGCTTTCTTT. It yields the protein CASSQTGGSEAFF.

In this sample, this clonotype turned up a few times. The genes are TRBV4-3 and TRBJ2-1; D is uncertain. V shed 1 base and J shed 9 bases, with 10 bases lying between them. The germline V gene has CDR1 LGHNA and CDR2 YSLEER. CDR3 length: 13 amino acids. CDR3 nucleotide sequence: TGCGCCAGCAGCCAAGTGTTGGCCGGTGAGCAGTTCTTC. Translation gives CASSQVLAGEQFF.

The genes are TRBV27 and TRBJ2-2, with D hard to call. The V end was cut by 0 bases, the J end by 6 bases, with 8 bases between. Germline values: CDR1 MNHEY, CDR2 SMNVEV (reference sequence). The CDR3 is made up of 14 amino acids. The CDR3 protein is CASSLSTNPGELFF. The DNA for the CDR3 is TGTGCCAGCAGTTTATCGACAAACCCCGGGGAGCTGTTTTTT.

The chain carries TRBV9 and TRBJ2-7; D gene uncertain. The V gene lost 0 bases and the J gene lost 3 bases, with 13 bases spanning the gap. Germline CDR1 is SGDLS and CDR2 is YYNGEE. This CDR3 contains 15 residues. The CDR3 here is CASSVVFRLFYEQYF. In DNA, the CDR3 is TGTGCCAGCAGCGTAGTCTTCCGGTTGTTCTACGAGCAGTACTTC. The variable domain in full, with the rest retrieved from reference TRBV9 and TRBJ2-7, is DSGVTQTPKHLITATGQRVTLRCSPRSGDLSVYWYQQSLDQGLQFLIQYYNGEERAKGNILERFSAQQFPDLHSELNLSSLELGDSALYFCASSVVFRLFYEQYFGPGTRLTVT.

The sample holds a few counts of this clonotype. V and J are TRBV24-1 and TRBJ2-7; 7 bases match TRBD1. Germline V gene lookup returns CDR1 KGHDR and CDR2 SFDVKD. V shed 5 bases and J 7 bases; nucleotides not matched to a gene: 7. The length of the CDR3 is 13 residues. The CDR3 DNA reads TGTGCCACCAGTGCCAAGGACAGGTGGGAGCAGTACTTC. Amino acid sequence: CATSAKDRWEQYF.

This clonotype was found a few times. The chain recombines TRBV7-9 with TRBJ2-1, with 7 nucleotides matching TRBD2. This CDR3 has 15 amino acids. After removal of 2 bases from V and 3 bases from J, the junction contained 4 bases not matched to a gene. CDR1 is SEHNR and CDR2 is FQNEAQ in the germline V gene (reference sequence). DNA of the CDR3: TGTGCCAGCAGCTTACGGGGGGACCGCTACAATGAGCAGTTCTTC. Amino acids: CASSLRGDRYNEQFF.

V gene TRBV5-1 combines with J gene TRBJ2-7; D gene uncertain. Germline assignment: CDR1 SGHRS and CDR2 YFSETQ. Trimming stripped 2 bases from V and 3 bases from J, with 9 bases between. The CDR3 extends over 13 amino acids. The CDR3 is CASSFEPHYEQYF. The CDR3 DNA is TGCGCCAGCAGCTTTGAACCCCACTACGAGCAGTACTTC.

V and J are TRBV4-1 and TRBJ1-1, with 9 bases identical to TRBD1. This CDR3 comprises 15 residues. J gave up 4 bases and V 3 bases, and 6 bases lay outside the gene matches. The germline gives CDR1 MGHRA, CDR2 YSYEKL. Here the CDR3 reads CASSQDVTGGTEAFF. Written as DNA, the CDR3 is TGCGCCAGCAGCCAGGATGTGACAGGGGGCACTGAAGCTTTCTTT.